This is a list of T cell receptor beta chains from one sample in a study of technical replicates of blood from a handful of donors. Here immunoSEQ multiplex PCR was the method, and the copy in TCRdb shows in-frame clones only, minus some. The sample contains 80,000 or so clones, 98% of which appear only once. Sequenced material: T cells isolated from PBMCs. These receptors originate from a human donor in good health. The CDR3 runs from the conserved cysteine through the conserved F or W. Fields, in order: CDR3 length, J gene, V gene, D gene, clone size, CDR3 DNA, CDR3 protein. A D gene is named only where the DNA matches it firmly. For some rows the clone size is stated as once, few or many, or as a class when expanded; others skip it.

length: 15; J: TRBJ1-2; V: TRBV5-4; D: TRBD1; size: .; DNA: TGTGCCAGCAGTAAAGGACAGGCCTTAATCTATGGCTACACCTTC; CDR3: CASSKGQALIYGYTF
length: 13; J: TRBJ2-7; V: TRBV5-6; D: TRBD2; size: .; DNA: TGTGCCAGCAGCGGACTAGCGGGAGGCGAGCAGTACTTC; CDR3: CASSGLAGGEQYF
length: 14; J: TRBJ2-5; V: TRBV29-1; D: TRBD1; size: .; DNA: TGCAGCGTTGTAGGGACAGGGGGCGAAGAGACCCAGTACTTC; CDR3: CSVVGTGGEETQYF
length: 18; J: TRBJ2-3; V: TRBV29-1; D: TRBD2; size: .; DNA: TGCAGCGTTGAAGATCGCATCTCAGCGGGAGAGCTCACAGATACGCAGTATTTT; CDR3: CSVEDRISAGELTDTQYF
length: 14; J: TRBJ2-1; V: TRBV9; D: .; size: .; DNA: TGTGCCAGCAGCGTTGAGGCTACTAACAATGAGCAGTTCTTC; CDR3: CASSVEATNNEQFF
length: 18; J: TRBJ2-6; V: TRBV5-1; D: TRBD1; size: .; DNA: TGCGCCAGCCCCCTTGGGACAGGGAGAGTGTCTGGGGCCAACGTCCTGACTTTC; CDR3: CASPLGTGRVSGANVLTF
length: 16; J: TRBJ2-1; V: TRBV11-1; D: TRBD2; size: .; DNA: TGTGCCAGCAGCTTAGCTGGCGGGAGGGTTATGAATGAGCAGTTCTTC; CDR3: CASSLAGGRVMNEQFF
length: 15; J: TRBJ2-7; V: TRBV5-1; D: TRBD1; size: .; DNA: TGCGCCAGCAGCGAGGGGACAGCCTTCTCCTACGAGCAGTACTTC; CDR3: CASSEGTAFSYEQYF
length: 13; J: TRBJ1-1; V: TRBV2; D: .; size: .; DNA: TGTGCCAGCAGTGGTATAGCTAACACTGAAGCTTTCTTT; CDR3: CASSGIANTEAFF
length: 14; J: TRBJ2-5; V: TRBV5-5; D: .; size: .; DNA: TGCGCCAGCAGCCTTACGGTTTTCCAAGAGACCCAGTACTTC; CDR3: CASSLTVFQETQYF
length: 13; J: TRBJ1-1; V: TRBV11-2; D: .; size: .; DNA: TGTGCCAGCAGCTTTCGGGGGGCGGATGAAGCTTTCTTT; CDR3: CASSFRGADEAFF
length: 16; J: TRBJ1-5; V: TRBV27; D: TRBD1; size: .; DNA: TGTGCCAGCAGTCTGGGCAGGGGGTATAGCAATCAGCCCCAGCATTTT; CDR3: CASSLGRGYSNQPQHF
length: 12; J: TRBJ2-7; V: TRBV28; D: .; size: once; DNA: TGTGCCAGCAGTTTAGCGGGGTACGAGCAGTACTTC; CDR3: CASSLAGYEQYF
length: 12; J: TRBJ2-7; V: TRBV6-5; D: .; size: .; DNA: TGTGCCAGCAGGACTGACGGTTACGAGCAGTACTTC; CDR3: CASRTDGYEQYF
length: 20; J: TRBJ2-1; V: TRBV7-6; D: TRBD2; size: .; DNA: TGTGCCAGCAGCTTATTCGTTGCCAGCGGGGCGTCCAGCTCCTACAATGAGCAGTTCTTC; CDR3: CASSLFVASGASSSYNEQFF
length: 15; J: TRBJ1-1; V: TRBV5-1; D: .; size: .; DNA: TGCGCCAGCAGCTTGGTTTCCCCAGAGCGGACTGAAGCTTTCTTT; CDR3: CASSLVSPERTEAFF
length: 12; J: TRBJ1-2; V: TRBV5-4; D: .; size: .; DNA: TGTGCCAGCAGCTTGGGTCAGGGGGGCTACACCTTC; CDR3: CASSLGQGGYTF
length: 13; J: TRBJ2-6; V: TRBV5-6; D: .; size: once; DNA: TGTGCCAGCATATCTCTCCCGGCCAACGTCCTGACTTTC; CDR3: CASISLPANVLTF
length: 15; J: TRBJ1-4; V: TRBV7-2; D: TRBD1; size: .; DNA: TGTGCCAGCAGCCCACGGAGGACAGGGAGTGAAAAACTGTTTTTT; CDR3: CASSPRRTGSEKLFF
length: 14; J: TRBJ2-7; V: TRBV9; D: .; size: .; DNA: TGTGCCAGCAGCGTAGATCTTACCTACTACGAGCAGTACTTC; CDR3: CASSVDLTYYEQYF
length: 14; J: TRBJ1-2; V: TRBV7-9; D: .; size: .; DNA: TGTGCCAGCAGCTTCGGGACTGCCAACTATGGCTACACCTTC; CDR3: CASSFGTANYGYTF
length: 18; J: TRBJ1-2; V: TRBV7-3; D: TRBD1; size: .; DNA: TGTGCCAGCAGCCCCCCAAGAGGGACAGAGAATTATAACTATGGCTACACCTTC; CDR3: CASSPPRGTENYNYGYTF
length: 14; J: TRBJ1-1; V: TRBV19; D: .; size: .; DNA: TGTGCCAGTAGTTATAGCGTTTCGAACACTGAAGCTTTCTTT; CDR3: CASSYSVSNTEAFF
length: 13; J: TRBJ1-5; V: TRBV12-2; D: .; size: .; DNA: TGTGCAAGTCGCTTAGCTGATGAGCAAGCCCAGCATTTT; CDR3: CASRLADEQAQHF
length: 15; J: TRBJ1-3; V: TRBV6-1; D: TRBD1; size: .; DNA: TGTGCCAGCAGTGGCACTACAGGGGGAGGAAACACCATATATTTT; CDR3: CASSGTTGGGNTIYF
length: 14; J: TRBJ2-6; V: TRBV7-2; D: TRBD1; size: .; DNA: TGTGCCAGCGCTACAGGGGCGGGGGCCAACGTCCTGACTTTC; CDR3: CASATGAGANVLTF
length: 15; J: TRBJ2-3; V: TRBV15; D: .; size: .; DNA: TGTGCCACCCAGGGCGGGGAGGCGCCTACAGATACGCAGTATTTT; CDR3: CATQGGEAPTDTQYF
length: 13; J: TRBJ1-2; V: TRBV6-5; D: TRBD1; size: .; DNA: TGTGCCAGTACCGGGACAGGGGGCTTTGGCTACACCTTC; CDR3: CASTGTGGFGYTF
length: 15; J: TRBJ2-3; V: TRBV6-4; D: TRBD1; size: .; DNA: TGTGCCAGCAGCTTTGGACAGGGGGCAGTTGATACGCAGTATTTT; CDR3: CASSFGQGAVDTQYF
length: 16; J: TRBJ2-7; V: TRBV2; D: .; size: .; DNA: TGTGCCAGCAGTGAAGCCGCCGGGACTTCTGCCTACGAGCAGTACTTC; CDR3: CASSEAAGTSAYEQYF
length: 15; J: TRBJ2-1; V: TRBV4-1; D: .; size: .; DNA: TGCGCCAGCAGCACTACGGTGAGCTCCTACAATGAGCAGTTCTTC; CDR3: CASSTTVSSYNEQFF
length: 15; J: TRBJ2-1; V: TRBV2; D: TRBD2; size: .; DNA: TGTGCCAGCAGGACTGGGCTAGCGGGTTACAATGAGCAGTTCTTC; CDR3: CASRTGLAGYNEQFF